This T cell receptor (beta chain) is drawn from a study of blood T cell repertoires in COVID-19. Study information: Collection of acute and convalescent COVID-19 samples took place in the United States, Italy and Spain. From T cells, B-cell-depleted T cells, or PBMCs came the material, which was cDNA or gDNA.

In the authors' methods: Quantification of nucleated cells was approximated via reference gene primer amplification. Clones were sequenced by immunoSEQ multiplex PCR, and TCRdb holds only the in-frame ones, with some missing. The V and J calls and clone size are taken from that table; D and trimming were inferred from the DNA. The sample shows about 70,000 clones, approximately 90% of them seen only once. This CDR3 is built from 13 residues. CDR1 SGHDN and CDR2 FVKESK come from the germline V gene. V was pared by 0 bases and J by 8 bases, with 11 bases between. This clonotype originated in a woman in her 70s with acute or convalescent COVID-19. The chain uses TRBV14 and TRBJ2-7, with D possibly matching TRBD1 (6 bases). Sequenced input: peripheral blood. Here the CDR3 DNA reads TGTGCCAGCAGCCAAGAGGAGAGGGGGAAGCAGTACTTC. Its protein is CASSQEERGKQYF.